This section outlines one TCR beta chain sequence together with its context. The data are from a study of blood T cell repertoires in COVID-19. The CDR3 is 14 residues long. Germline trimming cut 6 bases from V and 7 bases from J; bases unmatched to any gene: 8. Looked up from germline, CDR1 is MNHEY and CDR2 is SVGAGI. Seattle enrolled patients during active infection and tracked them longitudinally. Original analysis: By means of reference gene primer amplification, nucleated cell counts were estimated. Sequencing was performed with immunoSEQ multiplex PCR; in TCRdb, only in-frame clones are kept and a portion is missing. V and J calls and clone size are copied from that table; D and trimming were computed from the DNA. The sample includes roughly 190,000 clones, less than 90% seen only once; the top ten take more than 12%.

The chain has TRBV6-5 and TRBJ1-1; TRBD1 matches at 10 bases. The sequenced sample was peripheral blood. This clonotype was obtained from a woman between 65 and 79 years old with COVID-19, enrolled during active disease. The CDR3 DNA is TGTGCCAGCAGAGCGACAGGGGGCGGGGGTGAAGCTTTCTTT. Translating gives CASRATGGGGEAFF.